This record concerns one T cell receptor beta chain sequence. This clonotype was counted ten times or more. What antigen it recognizes has not been identified. Base qualities are missing; no much larger clone stands one base away. These data are taken from a study of CD8 T cells in ankylosing spondylitis (dated by TCRdb to 2017 to 2019). Background on the whole study: The study set out to find disease-linked TCR variants by profiling T cell receptor beta repertoires in ankylosing spondylitis patients and healthy donors. Peripheral blood was sampled, and synovial fluid was also collected from ankylosing spondylitis patients. The full study cohort was made up of approximately 24 ankylosing spondylitis patients and roughly 100 healthy donors. The full study reports these points: The disease-linked clones showed a CD8+ phenotype and occurred at relatively low frequencies in peripheral blood. Significant enrichment of the disease-linked clones was reported in matched synovial fluid samples from ankylosing spondylitis patients. A TCR beta motif of several highly homologous amino acid variants appeared characteristic of blood from ankylosing spondylitis patients. Some TCR beta motif variants had previously been reported in synovial fluid and blood of reactive arthritis patients, which suggested common disease-initiation mechanisms.

Sequencing was performed on an Illumina HiSeq 2500. Quantitative 5'-RACE with molecular barcodes was the method used to prepare the TCR beta libraries. The authors processed their data as follows. A new computational method based on a probabilistic model of VDJ rearrangement was used to identify disease-linked TCR variants. TCRdb reran the public reads through fastp at Q25 and MiXCR, keeping productive beta chains. When rows share a CDR3 protein, they turn into one entry using the most common DNA and genes. The V and J calls, along with clone size, are taken from TCRdb and not from the paper's own processing. Recorded for this sample are 800,000 to 900,000 distinct CDR3 sequences; 10% to 15% of them occurred a single time. Roughly 0.51% of the sample comes from the top ten. Germline trimming: 7 bases from V, 4 bases from J; junction bases outside gene matches: 12. Via the germline V gene, CDR1 is SQVTM and CDR2 ANQGSEA. From the cysteine through the phenylalanine, the CDR3 covers 14 amino acids. Left in the record is the CDR3 DNA by itself, 42 bases read in frame from the first base.

The sample taken for sequencing was blood, either unsorted or a sorted T cell fraction (not recorded which). The TCR originated in a male donor with ankylosing spondylitis. This sequence uses TRBV29-1 and TRBJ1-1, with 7 central nucleotides matching TRBD1. The CDR3 region reads CSAGTARKFTEAFF. The nucleotide sequence is given as TGCAGCGCGGGGACAGCCCGTAAGTTCACTGAAGCTTTCTTT.